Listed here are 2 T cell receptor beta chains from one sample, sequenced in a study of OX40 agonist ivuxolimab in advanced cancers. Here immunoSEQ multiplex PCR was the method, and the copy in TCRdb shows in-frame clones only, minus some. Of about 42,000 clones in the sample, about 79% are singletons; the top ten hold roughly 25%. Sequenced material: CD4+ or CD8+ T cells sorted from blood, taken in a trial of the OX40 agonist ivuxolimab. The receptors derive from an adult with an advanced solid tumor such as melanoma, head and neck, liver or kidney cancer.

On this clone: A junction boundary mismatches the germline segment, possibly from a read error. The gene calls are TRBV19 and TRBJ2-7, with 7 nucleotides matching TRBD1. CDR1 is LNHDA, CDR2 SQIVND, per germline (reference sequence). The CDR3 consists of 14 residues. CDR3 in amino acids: CASSTDRVSFEQYF. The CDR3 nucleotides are TGTGCCAGTAGTACCGACAGGGTATCCTTCGAGCAGTACTTC.

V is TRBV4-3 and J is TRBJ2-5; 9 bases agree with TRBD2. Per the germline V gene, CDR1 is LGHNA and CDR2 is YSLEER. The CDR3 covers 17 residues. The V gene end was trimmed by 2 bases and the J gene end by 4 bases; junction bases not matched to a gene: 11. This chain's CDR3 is CASSQQTGRGGGETQYF. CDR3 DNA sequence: TGCGCCAGCAGCCAACAAACTGGGCGGGGGGGCGGAGAGACCCAGTACTTC.